This passage covers 5 T cell receptor beta chains from one sample sequenced in a study of tumor-infiltrating lymphocytes in primary liver carcinoma. Production of TCR beta cDNA used 400 to 600 ng total RNA together with a constant-region primer. ARM-PCR, slightly modified, supplied the TCR beta libraries through three nested multiplex PCR rounds. Rounds one and two of PCR, each of 10 cycles, were primed with TRBV1-TRBV30 forward primers and a C-beta reverse primer. TCRdb re-derived calls from the multiplex PCR reads in MiXCR, one entry per CDR3 protein. The repertoire has about 120,000 distinct CDR3 sequences, 65% of them found once; the top ten carry approximately 9.9%. Bulk tissue was left unsorted, and RNA and DNA were co-extracted from about 20-30 mg of it. The sample was liver tumor tissue from sampling region 1. Stated subset: tumor region T1, superior pole. These receptors all come from an older woman with primary liver carcinoma and hepatitis B virus infection.

Worth noting for this clonotype: A much larger clone differs by one base, so this may be a read error. The V and J genes are TRBV6-5 and TRBJ2-7; no definite D call. Per the germline V gene, CDR1 is MNHEY and CDR2 is SVGAGI. This CDR3 has 13 amino acids. The CDR3: CVSTPGSTYEQYF. The CDR3 coding sequence is TGTGTCAGCACCCCCGGAAGCACCTACGAGCAGTACTTC.

With regard to this clonotype: A clone one base away is much larger, so this may be a read error. CDR3 amino acids: CANRSGQGNTIYF. Here the CDR3 DNA reads TGCGCCAACCGGTCGGGACAGGGAAACACCATATATTTT. The chain couples TRBV5-1 to TRBJ1-3; 7 bases agree with TRBD1. This CDR3 comprises 13 residues. Germline values: CDR1 SGHRS, CDR2 YFSETQ. V dropped 9 bases and J dropped 4; count of bases not matched to a gene: 7. Full variable domain (remainder filled in from reference TRBV5-1 and TRBJ1-3): KAGVTQTPRYLIKTRGQQVTLSCSPISGHRSVSWYQQTPGQGLQFLFEYFSETQRNKGNFPGRFSGRQFSNSRSEMNVSTLELGDSALYLCANRSGQGNTIYFGEGSWLTVV.

The chain is built from TRBV29-1 and TRBJ1-3; tentative D call: TRBD1 (5 bases). This CDR3 is 17 amino acids long. Germline V gives CDR1 SQVTM, CDR2 ANQGSEA. CDR3 sequence: CNAHRGDRTGSGNTIYF. The CDR3 region has the DNA TGCAACGCTCATAGAGGAGACAGAACGGGATCTGGAAACACCATATATTTT.

Points on this clonotype: This clone may be a read error of a much larger clone one base away. The CDR3 region has the DNA TGTGCCAGCAGCCCCACCCTGGGAGCAAAAGAGACCCAGTACTTC. This sequence encodes CASSPTLGAKETQYF. V is TRBV4-2 and J is TRBJ2-5, with a possible D match to TRBD2 (5 bases). Per germline, CDR1 LGHNA and CDR2 YNFKEQ. The CDR3 extends over 15 amino acids. V gave up 4 bases and J gave up 3 bases, with 15 bases separating them.

This chain connects TRBV28 to TRBJ1-2; D not certain. The CDR3 is 12 residues long. V shed 4 bases and J shed 8 bases, with 11 bases lying between them. Germline V gene sequence: CDR1 MDHEN, CDR2 SYDVKM. The CDR3 DNA follows: TGTGCCAGCAGTTCAACAAGGGCGGGCTACACCTTC. Its protein is CASSSTRAGYTF.